These 8 T cell receptor beta chains were all obtained from the same sample, sequenced in a study of CD8 T cells in Susac syndrome. Reverse transcription used about 0.45 to 1 ug RNA and random hexamers. TCRdb called the immunoSEQ multiplex PCR reads again in MiXCR, with one record for every CDR3 protein. The sample has 160,000 or so distinct CDR3 sequences, approximately 96% seen once. The sample taken for sequencing was CD4+ T cells from PBMCs. These receptors originate from a human donor with Susac syndrome.

This clonotype was detected only a few times. The rearrangement joins TRBV7-8 to TRBJ2-3, with a tentative D call TRBD2 (6 bases). The germline CDR1 and CDR2 sequences are SGHVS and FQNEAQ. This CDR3 spans 13 amino acids. Trimming pared 1 base from V and 7 bases from J, leaving 9 bases between. CDR3 sequence (DNA): TGTGCCAGCAGCTTAGGGGACTCGAATACGCAGTATTTT. It specifies CASSLGDSNTQYF.

The chain couples TRBV29-1 to TRBJ1-2; 8 bases align to TRBD1. CDR3 length: 13 residues. V gave up 7 bases and J gave up 8 bases; unmatched junction bases: 12. CDR1 and CDR2 (germline): SQVTM, ANQGSEA. The CDR3 sequence: CSADRDGAWGYTF. CDR3 nucleotide sequence: TGCAGCGCGGACAGGGATGGGGCCTGGGGCTACACCTTC.

This clonotype was seen a handful of times. This chain uses TRBV20-1 with TRBJ1-5; D gene uncertain. In germline, CDR1 is DFQATT, CDR2 SNEGSKA (reference sequence). This CDR3 comprises 13 residues. The germline V and J ends were trimmed by 3 bases and 0 bases, with 6 bases remaining between them. For the CDR3, the DNA is TGCAGTGCTAGCGCCGGTAGCAATCAGCCCCAGCATTTT. Its protein product is CSASAGSNQPQHF.

The table lists this clonotype with a count of one. The junction shows a germline mismatch at one end, possibly a read error. The rearrangement joins TRBV7-9 to TRBJ2-3, with a possible D match to TRBD1 (5 bases). The V gene's germline CDR1 is SEHNR and CDR2 FQNEAQ (reference sequence). The CDR3 runs 12 residues. The CDR3 sequence is CASSTKTETQYF. In DNA form, the CDR3 reads TGTGCCAGCAGCACAAAGACAGAGACGCAGTATTTT. The full variable domain, in which reference TRBV7-9 and TRBJ2-3 provide the parts outside the CDR3, is DTGVSQNPRHKITKRGQNVTFRCDPISEHNRLYWYRQTLGQGPEFLTYFQNEAQLEKSRLLSDRFSAERPKGSFSTLEIQRTEQGDSAMYLCASSTKTETQYFGPGTRLTVL.

This clonotype showed up just once. V and J are TRBV23-1 and TRBJ2-1, with TRBD1 matching over 7 bases. TRBV23-1 is sorted into the ORF group, with uncertain function. Unmatched junction bases numbered 12, after V lost 7 bases and J lost 9 bases. CDR3 length: 14 residues. This chain's CDR3 is CASTGQEEWGEQFF. The CDR3 DNA sequence: TGCGCCAGCACCGGACAGGAGGAGTGGGGTGAGCAGTTCTTC.

The genes are TRBV20-1 and TRBJ2-3, with D perhaps matching TRBD1 or TRBD2 (6 bases each). Per germline, CDR1 DFQATT and CDR2 SNEGSKA (reference sequence). The CDR3 loop spans 15 amino acids. Trimming pared 6 bases from V and 3 bases from J, leaving 19 bases between. CDR3 sequence (DNA): TGCAGTGCCCGAACCCGGGGGCGAGGTACAGATACGCAGTATTTT. Protein: CSARTRGRGTDTQYF.

The chain links TRBV29-1 to TRBJ2-5, with 8 bases that match TRBD1. The CDR3 is 13 residues long. The junction had 8 bases not matched to a gene; V was cut back by 6 bases and J by 5 bases. Germline CDR1 is SQVTM and CDR2 is ANQGSEA. The CDR3 DNA sequence: TGCAGCGTCGACAGGGGAGTGGGGGAGACCCAGTACTTC. This translates into CSVDRGVGETQYF.

The chain is built from TRBV4-1 and TRBJ1-5; D is ambiguous. V dropped 0 bases and J dropped 7 bases, with 16 bases sitting between them. Germline CDR1 reads MGHRA; CDR2 reads YSYEKL. The CDR3 totals 16 residues. CDR3 amino acids: CASSQEGKGQGQPQHF. The CDR3 bases are TGCGCCAGCAGCCAAGAAGGAAAAGGGCAAGGGCAGCCCCAGCATTTT.